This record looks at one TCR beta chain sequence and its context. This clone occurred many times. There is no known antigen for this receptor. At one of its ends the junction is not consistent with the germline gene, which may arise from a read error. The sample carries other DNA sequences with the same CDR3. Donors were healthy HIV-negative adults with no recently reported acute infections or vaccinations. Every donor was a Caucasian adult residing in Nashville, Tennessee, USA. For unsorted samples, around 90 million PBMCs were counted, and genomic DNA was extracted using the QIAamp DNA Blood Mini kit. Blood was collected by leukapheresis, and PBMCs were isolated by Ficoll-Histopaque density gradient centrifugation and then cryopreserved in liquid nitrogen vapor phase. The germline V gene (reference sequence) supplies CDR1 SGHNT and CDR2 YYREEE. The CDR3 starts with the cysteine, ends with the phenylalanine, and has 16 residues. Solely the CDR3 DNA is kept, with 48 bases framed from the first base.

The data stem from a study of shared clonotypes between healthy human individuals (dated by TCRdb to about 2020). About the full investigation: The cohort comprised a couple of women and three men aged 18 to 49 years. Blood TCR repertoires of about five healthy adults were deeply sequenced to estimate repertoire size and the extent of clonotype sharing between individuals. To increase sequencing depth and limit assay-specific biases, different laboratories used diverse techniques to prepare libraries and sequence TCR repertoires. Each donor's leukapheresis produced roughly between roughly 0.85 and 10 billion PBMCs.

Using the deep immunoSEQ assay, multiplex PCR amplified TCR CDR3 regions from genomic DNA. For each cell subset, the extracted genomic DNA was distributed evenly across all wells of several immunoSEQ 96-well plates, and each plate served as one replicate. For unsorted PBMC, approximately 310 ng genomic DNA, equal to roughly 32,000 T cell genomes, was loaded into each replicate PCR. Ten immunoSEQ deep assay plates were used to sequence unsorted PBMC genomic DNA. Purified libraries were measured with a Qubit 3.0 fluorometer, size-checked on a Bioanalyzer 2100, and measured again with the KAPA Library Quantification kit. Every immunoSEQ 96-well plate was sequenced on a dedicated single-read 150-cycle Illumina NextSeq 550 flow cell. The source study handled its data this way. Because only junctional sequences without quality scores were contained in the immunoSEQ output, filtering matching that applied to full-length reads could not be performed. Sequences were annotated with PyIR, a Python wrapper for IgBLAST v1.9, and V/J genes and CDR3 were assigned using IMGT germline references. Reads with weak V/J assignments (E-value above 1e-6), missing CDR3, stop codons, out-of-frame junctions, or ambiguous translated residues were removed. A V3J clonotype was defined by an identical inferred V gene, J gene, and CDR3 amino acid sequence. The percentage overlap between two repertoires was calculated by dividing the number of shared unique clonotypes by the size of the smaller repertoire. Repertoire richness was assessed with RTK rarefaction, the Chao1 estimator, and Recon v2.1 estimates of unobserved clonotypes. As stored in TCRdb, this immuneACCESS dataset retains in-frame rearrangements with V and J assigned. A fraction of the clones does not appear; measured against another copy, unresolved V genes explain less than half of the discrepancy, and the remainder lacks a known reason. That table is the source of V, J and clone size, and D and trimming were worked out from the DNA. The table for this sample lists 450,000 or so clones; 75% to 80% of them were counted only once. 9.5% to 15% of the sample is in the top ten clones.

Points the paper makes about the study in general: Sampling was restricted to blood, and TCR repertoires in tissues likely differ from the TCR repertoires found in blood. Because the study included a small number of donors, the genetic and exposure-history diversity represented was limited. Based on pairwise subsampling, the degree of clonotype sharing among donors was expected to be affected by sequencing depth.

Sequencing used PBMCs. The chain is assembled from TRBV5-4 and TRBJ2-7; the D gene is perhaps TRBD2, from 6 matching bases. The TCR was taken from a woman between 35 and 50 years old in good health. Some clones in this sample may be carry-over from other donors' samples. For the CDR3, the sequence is CASSQGLSGLRAEQYF. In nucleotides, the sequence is TGCGCCAGCAGCCAGGGATTATCGGGACTCCGGGCCGAGCAGTACTTC.